The 5 T cell receptor beta chains in this list originate from one sample, sequenced in a study of response to subunit inactivated influenza vaccine. TCRdb reprocessed the RT-PCR reads with MiXCR, giving one entry per CDR3 protein. The table records hundreds of thousands of distinct CDR3 sequences, 14% of them present only once. The source was PBMCs from blood, collected 14 days before vaccination. The receptors here all came from a man aged 50-59 years who received an inactivated influenza vaccine.

There are a few counts of this clonotype. This chain joins TRBV11-1 and TRBJ2-3; 10 nucleotides match TRBD2. The V segment lost 2 bases and the J segment 6 bases; nucleotides outside the gene matches: 14. The germline V gene has CDR1 SGHAT and CDR2 FQDESV (reference sequence). This CDR3 is 18 amino acids long. CDR3 residues: CASSLLPRSGRALDTQYF. In DNA form, the CDR3 reads TGTGCCAGCAGCTTATTGCCCCGGAGCGGGAGGGCCCTGGATACGCAGTATTTT.

This clonotype occurred a few times. The V call is TRBV4-3, the J call TRBJ2-5; 8 bases map to TRBD2. V shed 1 base, J shed 6 bases, and the junction held 1 base outside the gene matches. The CDR3 length is 13 residues. From germline, CDR1 is LGHNA and CDR2 YSLEER. CDR3 DNA: TGCGCCAGCAGCCAAGTAGCGGGGCAGACCCAGTACTTC. It encodes CASSQVAGQTQYF.

The chain combines TRBV28 with TRBJ2-7; D may correspond to TRBD1 or TRBD2 (5 bases each). In germline, CDR1 is MDHEN, CDR2 SYDVKM. CDR3 length: 17 residues. The V end lost 5 bases, the J end lost 6 bases, and 26 bases lay between the germline ends. Here the CDR3 DNA reads TGTGCCAGCAGTAGCCTAATGGGACCCACCCCGACGGGCGAGCAGTACTTC. It codes for CASSSLMGPTPTGEQYF.

This clonotype has just a few counts. The rearrangement uses TRBV27 and TRBJ2-7, with D unclear. Germline CDR1 MNHEY, CDR2 SMNVEV (reference sequence). V was clipped by 0 bases and J by 4 bases, with 10 bases between them. The CDR3 is 14 residues long. The CDR3 spells CASSLSSHGYEQYF. Here the CDR3 DNA reads TGTGCCAGCAGTTTATCCTCCCATGGATACGAGCAGTACTTC.

This clonotype was picked up a small number of times. The chain employs TRBV7-2 and TRBJ2-1; D ambiguous. With 3 bases removed from V and 2 bases from J, the gap between germline ends came to 11 bases. This CDR3 has 15 residues. CDR1 and CDR2 (germline): SGHTA, FQGNSA. CDR3 in DNA: TGTGCCAGCAGCTTGGAAGAGGCCCCCTACAATGAGCAGTTCTTC. Translation: CASSLEEAPYNEQFF.